The 8 T cell receptor beta chains in this list originate from one sample, sequenced in a study of technical replicates of blood from a handful of donors. Assay used: immunoSEQ multiplex PCR; TCRdb lists only in-frame clones, some missing. The data contain approximately 50,000 clones, 90% to 95% of them singletons. The sequenced sample consisted of T cells isolated from PBMCs. These receptors all stem from a human donor in good health.

The V and J genes are TRBV5-1 and TRBJ1-1, with TRBD1 identical over 8 bases. The germline CDR1 and CDR2 sequences are SGHRS and YFSETQ. This CDR3 has 15 amino acids. Germline trimming cut 0 bases from V and 4 bases from J; bases unmatched to any gene: 5. The chain's CDR3 is CASSLGQGTTTEAFF. The CDR3 DNA is TGCGCCAGCAGCTTGGGACAGGGGACAACCACTGAAGCTTTCTTT.

This clone was observed a few times. The chain links TRBV7-3 to TRBJ2-3, with 8 bases identical to TRBD1. The CDR3 sequence is 14 residues long. The germline gives CDR1 SGHTA, CDR2 FQGTGA. V was clipped by 5 bases and J by 3 bases; unmatched bases: 4. In DNA, the CDR3 is TGTGCCAGCAGCCTTAGACAGGGGACAGATACGCAGTATTTT. It encodes CASSLRQGTDTQYF.

The chain is built from TRBV9 and TRBJ1-2; 9 nucleotides agree with TRBD1. Trimming at V came to 5 bases and at J to 4 bases, leaving 6 bases not matched to a gene. This CDR3 is 14 amino acids long. Germline lookup yields CDR1 SGDLS and CDR2 YYNGEE. CDR3 in DNA: TGTGCCAGCAGGGAGGGACAGGGCGTCTATGGCTACACCTTC. It encodes CASREGQGVYGYTF.

V gene TRBV5-4 combines with J gene TRBJ2-5; 16 bases align to TRBD2. CDR3 length: 17 residues. The germline CDR1 and CDR2 sequences are SGHNT and YYREEE (reference sequence). With 4 bases clipped from V and 6 bases from J, the junction kept 9 bases outside the gene matches. The CDR3 coding sequence is TGTGCCAGCAGCCTACCTGGGACTAGCGGGAGGGGTAAGACCCAGTACTTC. This gives the protein CASSLPGTSGRGKTQYF.

The gene calls are TRBV6-5 and TRBJ2-1; TRBD2 matches 10 bases. Germline assignment: CDR1 MNHEY and CDR2 SVGAGI. Germline trimming cut 6 bases from V and 5 bases from J; bases unmatched to any gene: 7. The CDR3 totals 15 residues. CDR3 residues: CASSISGGTNNEQFF. As DNA, the CDR3 is TGTGCCAGCAGCATTAGCGGGGGGACCAACAATGAGCAGTTCTTC.

V usage is TRBV18 and J usage is TRBJ1-6; D unresolved. Looked up from germline, CDR1 is KGHSH and CDR2 is LQKENI. The V end lost 5 bases, the J end lost 5 bases, and 16 bases lay between the germline ends. This CDR3 contains 16 residues. The CDR3 DNA follows: TGTGCCAGCTCAACGACATACTCCATCCATAATTCACCCCTCCACTTT. Translated, it gives CASSTTYSIHNSPLHF.

This chain uses TRBV7-6 with TRBJ2-7, with 9 bases that match TRBD1. CDR3 length: 15 amino acids. Germline CDR1 is SGHVS and CDR2 is FNYEAQ. J gave up 3 bases and V 1 base, and 4 bases lay outside the gene matches. The DNA for the CDR3 is TGTGCCAGCAGCTTAGAGGGGGGACAGGGCTACGAGCAGTACTTC. Its translation: CASSLEGGQGYEQYF.

The J gene is TRBJ2-5, the V gene TRBV7-6, with 9 bases aligning to TRBD2. The trim removed 4 bases at V and 5 bases at J, leaving 8 bases unmatched. CDR3 size: 15 residues. The germline V gene encodes CDR1 SGHVS and CDR2 FNYEAQ. This CDR3 reads CASSSLGGRAETQYF. The CDR3 bases are TGTGCCAGCAGCTCACTAGGCGGGAGGGCGGAGACCCAGTACTTC.